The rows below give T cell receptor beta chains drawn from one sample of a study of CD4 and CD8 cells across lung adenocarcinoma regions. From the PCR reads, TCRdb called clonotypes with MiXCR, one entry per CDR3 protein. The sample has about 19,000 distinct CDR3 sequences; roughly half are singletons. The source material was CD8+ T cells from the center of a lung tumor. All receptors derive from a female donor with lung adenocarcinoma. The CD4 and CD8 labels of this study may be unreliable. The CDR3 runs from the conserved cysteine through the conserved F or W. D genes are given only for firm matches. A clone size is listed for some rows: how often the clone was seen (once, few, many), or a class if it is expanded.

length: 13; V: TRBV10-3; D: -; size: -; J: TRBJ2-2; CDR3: CAISEGGTGELFF; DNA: TGTGCCATCAGTGAAGGGGGTACCGGGGAGCTGTTTTTT
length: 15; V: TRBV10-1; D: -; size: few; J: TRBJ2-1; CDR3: CASSEAAGFLNEQFF; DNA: TGCGCCAGCAGTGAGGCGGCGGGATTTCTCAATGAGCAGTTCTTC
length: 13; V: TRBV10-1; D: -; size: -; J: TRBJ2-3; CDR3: CASSRAGSDTQYF; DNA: TGCGCCAGCAGCAGGGCCGGGTCAGATACGCAGTATTTT
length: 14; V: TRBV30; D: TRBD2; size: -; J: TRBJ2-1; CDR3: CAWRRTSGSNEQFF; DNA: TGTGCCTGGAGGCGGACTAGCGGGAGTAACGAGCAGTTCTTC
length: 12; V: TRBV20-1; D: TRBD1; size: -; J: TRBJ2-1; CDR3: CSATQGHNEQFF; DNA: TGCAGTGCTACACAGGGGCACAATGAGCAGTTCTTC
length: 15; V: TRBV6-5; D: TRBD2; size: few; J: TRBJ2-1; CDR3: CASSYSTSGIFEQFF; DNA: TGTGCCAGCAGTTACTCGACTAGCGGGATTTTTGAGCAGTTCTTC
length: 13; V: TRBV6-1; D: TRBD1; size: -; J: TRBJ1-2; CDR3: CATSGQYNYGYTF; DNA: TGTGCCACTTCGGGACAGTATAACTATGGCTACACCTTC
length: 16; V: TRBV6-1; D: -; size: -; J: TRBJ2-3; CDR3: CASLGAQAVTTDAQFF; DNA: TGTGCCAGCCTGGGCGCCCAGGCTGTGACCACAGATGCGCAGTTTTTT
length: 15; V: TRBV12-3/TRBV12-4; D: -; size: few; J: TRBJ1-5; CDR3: CASRETGFGNQPQHF; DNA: TGTGCCAGCCGCGAAACAGGGTTCGGCAATCAGCCCCAGCATTTT
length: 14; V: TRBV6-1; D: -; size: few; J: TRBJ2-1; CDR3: CASSEVRPPNEQFF; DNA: TGTGCCAGCAGTGAAGTACGCCCGCCCAATGAGCAGTTCTTC
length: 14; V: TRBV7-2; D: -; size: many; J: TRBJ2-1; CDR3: CASSLVAGPIGGYF; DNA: TGTGCCAGCAGCTTAGTTGCGGGCCCAATAGGAGGGTACTTC
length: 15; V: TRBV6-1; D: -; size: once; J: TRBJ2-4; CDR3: CASTAGLGAKNTQYF; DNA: TGTGCCAGCACAGCGGGGCTGGGGGCCAAAAATACGCAGTACTTC
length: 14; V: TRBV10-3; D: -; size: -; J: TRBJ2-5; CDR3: CAAKGPREGDTQYF; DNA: TGTGCCGCCAAGGGGCCCCGTGAGGGAGACACCCAGTACTTC
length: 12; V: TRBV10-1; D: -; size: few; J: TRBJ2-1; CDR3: CASSGNRVEQFF; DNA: TGCGCCAGCAGTGGGAACAGGGTTGAGCAGTTCTTC
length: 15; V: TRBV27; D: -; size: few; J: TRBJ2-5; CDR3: CAGGLGGRDKETQYF; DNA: TGTGCCGGGGGGCTCGGGGGCCGAGACAAAGAGACGCAGTACTTT
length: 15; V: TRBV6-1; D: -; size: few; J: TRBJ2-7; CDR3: CASSSLTSGNYEQYF; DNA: TGTGCCAGCAGCTCCTTAACCTCAGGAAACTACGAGCAGTACTTC
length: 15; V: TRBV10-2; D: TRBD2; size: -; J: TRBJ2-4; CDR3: CGSSTGGRATDTQYF; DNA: TGCGGCAGCAGTACGGGGGGGCGGGCCACAGACACTCAGTACTTC
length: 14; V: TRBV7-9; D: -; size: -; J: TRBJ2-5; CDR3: CASTFTGSDNEQYF; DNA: TGTGCCAGCACCTTTACCGGGAGTGACAATGAGCAGTACTTC
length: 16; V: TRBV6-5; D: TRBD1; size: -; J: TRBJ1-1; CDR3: CASSYGQGALGTEAFF; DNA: TGTGCCAGCAGTTACGGACAGGGGGCGCTGGGCACTGAAGCTTTCTTT
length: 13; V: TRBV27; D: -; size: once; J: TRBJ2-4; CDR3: CASRGCVQNIQYF; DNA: TGTGCCAGCAGAGGGTGTGTCCAAAACATCCAGTACTTC
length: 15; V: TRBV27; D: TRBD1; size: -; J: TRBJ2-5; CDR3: CGRGQRVGDKETQYF; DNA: TGTGGCAGGGGGCAGCGGGTCGGAGACAAAGAGACCCAGTATTTC
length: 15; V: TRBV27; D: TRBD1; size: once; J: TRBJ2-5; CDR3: CGRGHGGGVPETQYF; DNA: TGTGGCAGGGGGCACGGGGGAGGTGTCCCAGAGACCCAGTACTTC
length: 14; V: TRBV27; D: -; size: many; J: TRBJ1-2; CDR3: CASSLSWGDYGYTF; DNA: TGTGCCAGCAGTTTATCGTGGGGGGACTATGGCTACACCTTC
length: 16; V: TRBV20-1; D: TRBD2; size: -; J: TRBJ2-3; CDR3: CSATRLAGGPGDTQYF; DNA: TGCAGTGCTACCCGACTAGCGGGAGGGCCTGGGGATACGCAGTATTTT
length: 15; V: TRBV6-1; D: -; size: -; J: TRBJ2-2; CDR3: CARSRLAVNTEALFF; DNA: TGTGCCAGGAGCCGCCTGGCGGTAAACACAGAGGCGCTGTTTTTT
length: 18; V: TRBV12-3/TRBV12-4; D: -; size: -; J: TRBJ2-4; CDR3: CASSNRGTGFCGPDTQYF; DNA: TGTGCCAGCAGCAACCGCGGGACGGGGTTTTGTGGCCCAGACACTCAGTACTTC
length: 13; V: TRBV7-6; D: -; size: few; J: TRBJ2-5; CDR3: CASSLGVEETQYF; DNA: TGTGCCAGCAGCTTAGGGGTGGAAGAGACCCAGTACTTC
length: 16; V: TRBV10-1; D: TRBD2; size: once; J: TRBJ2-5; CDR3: CFSGGGAGGSQETQYF; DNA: TGCTTCAGCGGGGGGGGTGCGGGCGGAAGCCAAGAGACCCAGTACTTC
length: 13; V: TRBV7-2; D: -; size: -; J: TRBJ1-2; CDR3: CASSPRNNYGYTF; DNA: TGTGCCAGCAGCCCACGGAATAACTATGGCTACACCTTC